A selection of T cell receptor beta chains follows, all from one sample in a study of blood T cells in healthy people across ages. TCRdb itself ran the 5' RACE reads through MiXCR, one entry per CDR3 protein. This sample has over 700,000 distinct CDR3 sequences, with 20% to 25% found just once. These data also featured in a second study, about T cells of mothers and their children.

The specimen sequenced was blood. Source of these receptors: a boy aged 5-17 years in good health. Both conserved end residues are part of each CDR3. A D gene is named only where the DNA matches it firmly. Rows give clone size only sometimes, using once, few, many, or a class for an expanded clone.

j_call d_call clone_size cdr3_length v_call cdr3_nt cdr3_aa
TRBJ2-7 TRBD2 few 13 TRBV20-1 TGCAGTGCGTGGAGGCGGGAGGGAAACGAGCAGTACTTC CSAWRREGNEQYF
TRBJ2-6 TRBD1 NA 15 TRBV7-2 TGTGCCAGCAGCCATACAGGGGTGGGGGCCAACGTCCTGACTTTC CASSHTGVGANVLTF
TRBJ1-3 TRBD1 NA 15 TRBV2 TGTGCCAGCACCCGGGACAGGGGATCTGGAAACACCATATATTTT CASTRDRGSGNTIYF
TRBJ1-1 NA NA 12 TRBV20-1 TGCAGTGCTTGGGACCTGAACACTGAAGCTTTCTTT CSAWDLNTEAFF
TRBJ2-7 NA few 13 TRBV20-1 TGCAGTGCTAGAGATGTCCGGGAATACGAGCAGTACTTC CSARDVREYEQYF
TRBJ1-2 NA few 15 TRBV5-5 TGTGCCAGCAGCTTGAGTCTGCGGGACCTCTATGGCTACACCTTC CASSLSLRDLYGYTF
TRBJ2-5 NA few 15 TRBV3-1 TGTGCCAGCAGCCAATCGGGGGCAGGGCAAGAGACCCAGTACTTC CASSQSGAGQETQYF
TRBJ1-4 NA few 14 TRBV20-1 TGCAGTGCCCTGGGCGACAGGCTTGGTGAAAAACTGTTTTTT CSALGDRLGEKLFF
TRBJ2-7 TRBD1 few 14 TRBV5-1 TGCGCCAGCAGCGGGACAGGGCCGGACTACGAGCAGTACTTC CASSGTGPDYEQYF
TRBJ2-5 TRBD1 many 13 TRBV5-1 TGCGCCAGCAGCACGACAGGGCTGGAGACCCAGTACTTC CASSTTGLETQYF
TRBJ2-7 TRBD2 few 14 TRBV20-1 TGCAGTGCAGAACTAGCGGGAGCTGTCTACGAGCAGTACTTC CSAELAGAVYEQYF
TRBJ2-3 TRBD2 few 12 TRBV29-1 TGCAGCGTTCGCCGGGGGGAGGATACGCAGTATTTT CSVRRGEDTQYF
TRBJ2-7 TRBD2 NA 16 TRBV7-2 TGTGCCAGCAGCTTAGTCTTAGCGGGAGGAAGGAACGAGCAGTACTTC CASSLVLAGGRNEQYF
TRBJ2-1 NA NA 13 TRBV12-3/TRBV12-4 TGTGCCAGCATCCAGGGTATACTAGGTGAGCAGTTCTTC CASIQGILGEQFF